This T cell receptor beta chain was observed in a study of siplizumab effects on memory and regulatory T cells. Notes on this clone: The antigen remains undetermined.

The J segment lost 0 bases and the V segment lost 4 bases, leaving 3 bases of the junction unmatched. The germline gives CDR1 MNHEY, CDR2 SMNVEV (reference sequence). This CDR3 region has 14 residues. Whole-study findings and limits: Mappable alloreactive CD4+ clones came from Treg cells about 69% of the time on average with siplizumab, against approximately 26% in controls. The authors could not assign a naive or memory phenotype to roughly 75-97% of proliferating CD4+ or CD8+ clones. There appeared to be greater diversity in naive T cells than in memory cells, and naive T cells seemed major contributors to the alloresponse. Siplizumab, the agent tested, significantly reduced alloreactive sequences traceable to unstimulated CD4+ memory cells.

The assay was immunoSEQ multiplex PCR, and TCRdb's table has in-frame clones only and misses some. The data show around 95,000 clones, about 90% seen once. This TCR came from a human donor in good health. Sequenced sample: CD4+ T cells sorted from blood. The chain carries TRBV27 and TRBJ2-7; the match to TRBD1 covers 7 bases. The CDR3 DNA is TGTGCCAGCAGTTCAGGGGGTTCCTCCTACGAGCAGTACTTC. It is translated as CASSSGGSSYEQYF.